Following are 27 T cell receptor beta chains from one sample sequenced in a study of shared clonotypes between healthy human individuals. The table came from immunoSEQ multiplex PCR; TCRdb's copy has only in-frame clones and leaves some out. The table records about 470,000 clones, around 79% of them present only once. The sample taken for sequencing was PBMCs. The source is a woman aged 40 to 50 in good health. Some clones in this sample may be carry-over from other donors' samples.

This clone has a single count. The genes are TRBV6-6 and TRBJ1-5; no clear D. The CDR3 is made up of 15 amino acids. V lost 0 bases and J lost 2, with 8 bases in between. Germline V lookup: CDR1 MNHNY, CDR2 SVGAGI (reference sequence). CDR3 sequence: CASSYSTQGNQPQHF. The CDR3 DNA sequence: TGTGCCAGCAGTTACTCGACGCAGGGCAATCAGCCCCAGCATTTT.

The chain combines TRBV20-1 with TRBJ2-1; D unresolved. V lost 4 bases and J lost 2, with 0 bases in between. There are 10 residues in the CDR3. Germline V gene sequence: CDR1 DFQATT, CDR2 SNEGSKA (reference sequence). CDR3 region: CSATYNEQFF. The CDR3 bases are TGCAGTGCTACCTACAATGAGCAGTTCTTC.

In this sample, this clone turned up a few times. This sequence joins TRBV28 and TRBJ1-2; TRBD1 matches 9 bases. Germline-derived CDR1 and CDR2 are MDHEN and SYDVKM. The trim removed 7 bases at V and 8 bases at J, leaving 17 bases unmatched. The CDR3 totals 16 residues. This CDR3 reads CASNVGQGRGFAGYTF. CDR3 bases: TGTGCCAGCAACGTCGGACAGGGGAGGGGTTTTGCCGGCTACACCTTC.

The genes are TRBV5-1 and TRBJ2-1; no reliable D call. With 6 bases removed from V and 5 bases from J, the gap between germline ends came to 6 bases. Germline CDR1 reads SGHRS; CDR2 reads YFSETQ. There are 11 residues in the CDR3. In DNA, the CDR3 is TGCGCCAGCACCGAAAACAATGAGCAGTTCTTC. Residues: CASTENNEQFF.

This clone was counted a few times. Compared with germline, one end of the junction differs, possibly owing to a read error. This chain uses TRBV6-1 with TRBJ1-5; D call uncertain. This CDR3 spans 9 amino acids. CDR1 and CDR2 from the germline V gene are MNHNS and SASEGT. The CDR3 DNA reads as TGTGCCAGCAGTGATCCATTGGATTTT. This encodes CASSDPLDF.

The genes are TRBV2 and TRBJ2-5; 15 bases map to TRBD2. Germline V lookup: CDR1 SNHLY, CDR2 FYNNEI. The CDR3 covers 18 residues. Losses at the gene ends were 5 bases for V and 5 bases for J; bases not matched to a gene: 12. In DNA, the CDR3 is TGTGCCAGCAGTCCCCGGACTAGCGGGAGGGCCTTCCCGGAGACCCAGTACTTC. It specifies CASSPRTSGRAFPETQYF. The whole variable domain, remainder taken from reference TRBV2 and TRBJ2-5, is EPEVTQTPSHQVTQMGQEVILRCVPISNHLYFYWYRQILGQKVEFLVSFYNNEISEKSEIFDDQFSVERPDGSNFTLKIRSTKLEDSAMYFCASSPRTSGRAFPETQYFGPGTRLLVL.

V and J are TRBV27 and TRBJ1-1, with unresolved D. The V end was cut by 2 bases, the J end by 3 bases, with 7 bases between. CDR3 length equals 13 residues. CDR1 MNHEY and CDR2 SMNVEV come from the germline V gene (reference sequence). DNA of the CDR3: TGTGCCAGCAGTTTAGCGCGGGACACTGAAGCTTTCTTT. Translated, it gives CASSLARDTEAFF.

A word on this clone: Other DNA sequences within the sample encode an identical CDR3. This chain uses TRBV18 with TRBJ2-7; D possibly corresponds to TRBD2 (6 bases). V lost 3 bases to trimming and J lost 2 bases, with 11 bases between them. Per the germline V gene, CDR1 is KGHSH and CDR2 is LQKENI. This CDR3 contains 14 residues. The CDR3 loop is CASSPAGRPYEQYF. In DNA, the CDR3 is TGTGCCAGCTCACCGGCGGGACGTCCCTACGAGCAGTACTTC.

This clone was seen only once. The V gene is TRBV2, the J gene TRBJ2-7; D perhaps matches TRBD2 (5 bases). The V end was cut by 4 bases, the J end by 4 bases, with 20 bases between. Germline V lookup: CDR1 SNHLY, CDR2 FYNNEI. There are 16 residues in the CDR3. CDR3: CASSGLARGINYEQYF. For the CDR3, the DNA is TGTGCCAGCAGTGGCCTAGCTCGGGGAATAAATTACGAGCAGTACTTC.

The genes are TRBV27 and TRBJ1-1; unclear D gene. V shed 0 bases and J shed 4 bases, with 6 bases lying between them. This CDR3 is 13 amino acids long. Germline V gives CDR1 MNHEY, CDR2 SMNVEV (reference sequence). This CDR3 reads CASSLSGSTEAFF. The CDR3 coding sequence is TGTGCCAGCAGTTTATCGGGCAGCACTGAAGCTTTCTTT.

The V and J genes are TRBV11-3 and TRBJ2-5; the match to TRBD1 covers 9 bases. V was pared by 3 bases and J by 4 bases, with 6 bases of the junction left unmatched. This CDR3 spans 15 amino acids. Germline values: CDR1 SGHNT, CDR2 YENEEA. In nucleotides, the CDR3 is TGTGCCAGCAGCTTGGGGGACAGGGTTGGAGAGACCCAGTACTTC. Its protein product is CASSLGDRVGETQYF.

The chain carries TRBV6-5 and TRBJ2-1; 7 bases align to TRBD2. From germline, CDR1 is MNHEY and CDR2 SVGAGI. The J segment lost 4 bases and the V segment lost 8 bases, leaving 8 bases of the junction unmatched. The CDR3 runs 14 residues. The CDR3 coding sequence is TGTGCCAGCTCCGCGGCTAGCGGATACAATGAGCAGTTCTTC. Its translation: CASSAASGYNEQFF.

The rearrangement joins TRBV9 to TRBJ1-2; 10 positions match TRBD1. Germline V gene lookup returns CDR1 SGDLS and CDR2 YYNGEE. The CDR3 has 15 amino acids. The junction had 7 bases not matched to a gene; V was cut back by 4 bases and J by 4 bases. The CDR3 loop reads CASSSTGGYGYGYTF. In nucleotides, the CDR3 is TGTGCCAGCAGCTCGACAGGGGGCTATGGCTATGGCTACACCTTC.

This sequence joins TRBV14 and TRBJ1-3, with D unclear. This CDR3 has 18 amino acids. The germline CDR1 and CDR2 sequences are SGHDN and FVKESK. V dropped 0 bases and J dropped 0 bases, with 15 bases sitting between them. CDR3 sequence (DNA): TGTGCCAGCAGCCAAGATCTTGGGAGGGCGATCTCTGGAAACACCATATATTTT. Its translation: CASSQDLGRAISGNTIYF.

The V call is TRBV28, the J call TRBJ2-1, with 11 bases matching TRBD2. The J segment lost 5 bases and the V segment lost 3 bases, leaving 3 bases of the junction unmatched. This CDR3 is built from 15 residues. From germline, CDR1 is MDHEN and CDR2 SYDVKM. CDR3 in DNA: TGTGCCAGCAGTTTCAGGGGACTAGCGGACAATGAGCAGTTCTTC. It encodes CASSFRGLADNEQFF.

The CDR3 DNA follows: TGCAGCGTGGGGGCCCGGGGGTTCAATGAGCAGTTCTTC. It codes for CSVGARGFNEQFF. The chain uses TRBV29-1 and TRBJ2-1, with D possibly called TRBD1 or TRBD2 (6 bases each). CDR1 is SQVTM, CDR2 ANQGSEA, per germline. The CDR3 totals 13 residues. The V and J ends lost 6 bases and 6 bases respectively, with 15 bases between them.

This clone showed up just a few times. This chain connects TRBV6-1 to TRBJ1-1; tentative D call: TRBD1 (6 bases). CDR3 length equals 13 residues. With 10 bases removed from V and 3 bases from J, the gap between germline ends came to 15 bases. CDR1 and CDR2 (germline): MNHNS, SASEGT. CDR3 protein: CATLNNRDTEAFF. The CDR3 DNA sequence: TGTGCCACCTTGAACAACAGGGACACTGAAGCTTTCTTT.

V usage is TRBV2 and J usage is TRBJ1-5; 7 nucleotides line up with TRBD1. Trimming cost V 6 bases and J 9 bases; bases outside gene matches: 11. The CDR3 extends over 14 amino acids. The germline V gene encodes CDR1 SNHLY and CDR2 FYNNEI. The CDR3 sequence is CASSPKGAGRPQHF. In nucleotides, the CDR3 is TGTGCCAGCAGCCCCAAGGGGGCCGGTAGGCCCCAGCATTTT. Using reference TRBV2 and TRBJ1-5 for the parts outside the CDR3, the full variable domain is EPEVTQTPSHQVTQMGQEVILRCVPISNHLYFYWYRQILGQKVEFLVSFYNNEISEKSEIFDDQFSVERPDGSNFTLKIRSTKLEDSAMYFCASSPKGAGRPQHFGDGTRLSIL.

The chain couples TRBV9 to TRBJ1-2; no clear D. The CDR3 is 14 residues long. Germline CDR1 reads SGDLS; CDR2 reads YYNGEE. Trimming cost V 5 bases and J 8 bases, with 19 bases left between them. CDR3 coding DNA: TGTGCCAGCAGTGCCCTAGAAGGAGGATTCGGCTACACCTTC. Its translation: CASSALEGGFGYTF.

The chain is built from TRBV27 and TRBJ2-7; 9 positions agree with TRBD2. Germline CDR1 is MNHEY and CDR2 is SMNVEV (reference sequence). J gave up 5 bases and V 6 bases, and 11 bases lay outside the gene matches. The CDR3 loop spans 15 amino acids. The CDR3, as DNA: TGTGCCAGCAGACAAACGGCGGCGGGGGGGGACGAGCAGTACTTC. It is translated as CASRQTAAGGDEQYF.

The V and J genes are TRBV18 and TRBJ1-4; D gene uncertain. The germline CDR1 and CDR2 sequences are KGHSH and LQKENI. Trimming took 4 bases from V and 3 from J, leaving 15 bases between them. CDR3 size: 16 residues. The CDR3 region is CASSLTGGSANEKLFF. The CDR3 DNA is TGTGCCAGCTCACTAACCGGAGGGTCCGCTAATGAAAAACTGTTTTTT.

Regarding this clone: This could be a read error, since a much larger clone is one nucleotide away. CDR3 coding DNA: TGTGCCAGCAGCTTAACCTCGAACACCGGGGAGCTGTTTTTT. Protein product: CASSLTSNTGELFF. The V gene is TRBV7-3, the J gene TRBJ2-2; D remains ambiguous. The germline CDR1 and CDR2 sequences are SGHTA and FQGTGA. The CDR3 is 14 residues long. V shed 0 bases and J shed 0 bases, with 2 bases lying between them.

V usage is TRBV5-1 and J usage is TRBJ2-7; 8 nucleotides line up with TRBD1. With 0 bases clipped from V and 5 bases from J, the junction kept 7 bases outside the gene matches. This CDR3 comprises 15 residues. The germline gives CDR1 SGHRS, CDR2 YFSETQ. CDR3 region: CASSLAGQGFHEQYF. The CDR3 nucleotides are TGCGCCAGCAGCTTGGCCGGACAGGGATTCCACGAGCAGTACTTC. Together with reference TRBV5-1 and TRBJ2-7, the CDR3 gives the full variable domain: KAGVTQTPRYLIKTRGQQVTLSCSPISGHRSVSWYQQTPGQGLQFLFEYFSETQRNKGNFPGRFSGRQFSNSRSEMNVSTLELGDSALYLCASSLAGQGFHEQYFGPGTRLTVT.

The CDR3 DNA reads TGTGCCAGTAGCACTGGGACAGGGGGCGCCCCTGGGGCCAAAAACATTCAGTACTTC. Translating it yields CASSTGTGGAPGAKNIQYF. The chain links TRBV19 to TRBJ2-4, with TRBD1 matching over 12 bases. Per the germline V gene, CDR1 is LNHDA and CDR2 is SQIVND (reference sequence). This CDR3 contains 19 residues. V shed 6 bases and J 1 base; nucleotides not matched to a gene: 13.

The genes are TRBV11-2 and TRBJ1-3; D might be TRBD1 (5 bases). The V and J ends lost 4 bases and 0 bases respectively, with 13 bases between them. Germline V gene lookup returns CDR1 SGHAT and CDR2 FQNNGV. CDR3 length equals 16 residues. This CDR3 is CASSSGGASSGNTIYF. CDR3 in DNA: TGTGCCAGCAGCTCCGGAGGGGCCAGCTCTGGAAACACCATATATTTT.

V usage is TRBV5-4 and J usage is TRBJ1-1, with 9 bases that match TRBD1. Germline V gene data show CDR1 as SGHNT and CDR2 as YYREEE (reference sequence). V gave up 4 bases and J gave up 1 base; unmatched junction bases: 2. The CDR3 has 14 residues. CDR3 residues: CASSRDRENTEAFF. The CDR3 nucleotides read TGTGCCAGCAGCCGGGACAGGGAGAACACTGAAGCTTTCTTT.

CDR3 bases: TGTGCCAGCAGCTCAAACCGGGACAGGGGTTACGAGCAGTACTTC. Amino acids: CASSSNRDRGYEQYF. The rearrangement links TRBV13 to TRBJ2-7; 10 positions match TRBD1. Per the germline V gene, CDR1 is PRHDT and CDR2 is FYEKMQ (reference sequence). V lost 4 bases and J lost 4; bases outside the gene matches: 7. The CDR3 runs 15 residues.